What follows are 7 T cell receptor beta chains derived from one specimen sequenced in a study of blood T cell repertoires in COVID-19. The repertoire was sequenced with immunoSEQ multiplex PCR; TCRdb's copy has only in-frame clones and lacks some. The data contain approximately 45,000 clones, around 87% of them seen just once; the ten biggest clones take up 2.1%. Sequencing was performed on peripheral blood. The receptors shown here come from a woman at least 80 years old with COVID-19, enrolled during active disease.

The chain joins TRBV28 to TRBJ1-5; D is perhaps TRBD1 (6 bases). The germline V and J ends were trimmed by 3 bases and 2 bases, with 14 bases remaining between them. Germline V gene sequence: CDR1 MDHEN, CDR2 SYDVKM. This CDR3 comprises 16 residues. CDR3 amino acids: CASSFRMTGGNQPQHF. The CDR3 DNA reads TGTGCCAGCAGTTTCCGAATGACAGGAGGCAATCAGCCCCAGCATTTT. Filled out from reference TRBV28 and TRBJ1-5, the complete variable domain reads DVKVTQSSRYLVKRTGEKVFLECVQDMDHENMFWYRQDPGLGLRLIYFSYDVKMKEKGDIPEGYSVSREKKERFSLILESASTNQTSMYLCASSFRMTGGNQPQHFGDGTRLSIL.

The chain combines TRBV11-2 with TRBJ1-3, with TRBD1 as a possible D gene (5 bases). V was clipped by 5 bases and J by 4 bases, with 18 bases between them. Looked up from germline, CDR1 is SGHAT and CDR2 is FQNNGV. This CDR3 has 16 amino acids. The CDR3 spells CASSHSSRAGGNTIYF. For the CDR3, the DNA is TGTGCCAGCAGCCATTCTTCCAGGGCGGGAGGAAACACCATATATTTT.

J is TRBJ2-2 and V is TRBV19; tentatively, D is TRBD1 (5 bases). This CDR3 is 15 amino acids long. Germline V CDR1 and CDR2: LNHDA, SQIVND (reference sequence). Trimming shortened V by 4 bases and J by 9 bases, and 18 bases separated the two germline ends. CDR3 residues: CASSTPRSGARELFF. CDR3 nucleotide sequence: TGTGCCAGTAGTACCCCCCGGTCTGGGGCCAGGGAGCTGTTTTTT.

The V and J genes are TRBV30 and TRBJ1-1, with D possibly being TRBD1 (5 bases). This CDR3 has 13 residues. CDR1 is GTSNPN, CDR2 SVGIG, per germline (reference sequence). With 4 bases removed from V and 2 bases from J, the gap between germline ends came to 11 bases. This chain's CDR3 is CAWTGDLNTEAFF. In nucleotides, the CDR3 is TGTGCCTGGACGGGGGACCTTAACACTGAAGCTTTCTTT.

V and J are TRBV4-1 and TRBJ2-4; 8 bases map to TRBD2. The germline CDR1 and CDR2 sequences are MGHRA and YSYEKL. V lost 2 bases and J lost 8; bases outside the gene matches: 14. The CDR3 length is 17 residues. The DNA of the CDR3 is TGCGCCAGCAGCCAAAGGGCTAGCGCACCCGGGGGGGACATTCAGTACTTC. This sequence encodes CASSQRASAPGGDIQYF.

The chain carries TRBV7-2 and TRBJ2-6; D unclear. V was clipped by 5 bases and J by 4 bases, with 18 bases between them. Germline V gene lookup returns CDR1 SGHTA and CDR2 FQGNSA. This CDR3 is built from 17 residues. CDR3 amino acids: CASSPQVRIRGANVLTF. Written as DNA, the CDR3 is TGTGCCAGCAGCCCCCAGGTCCGGATTAGGGGGGCCAACGTCCTGACTTTC.

The rearrangement joins TRBV2 to TRBJ2-1; perhaps TRBD2 as D (7 bases). Germline CDR1 SNHLY, CDR2 FYNNEI. The CDR3 consists of 14 residues. V was cut by 7 bases and J by 2 bases, with 12 bases left in between. In DNA, the CDR3 is TGTGCCAGCAAGGACGGGGGGCCCTACAATGAGCAGTTCTTC. As protein: CASKDGGPYNEQFF. Filled out from reference TRBV2 and TRBJ2-1, the complete variable domain reads EPEVTQTPSHQVTQMGQEVILRCVPISNHLYFYWYRQILGQKVEFLVSFYNNEISEKSEIFDDQFSVERPDGSNFTLKIRSTKLEDSAMYFCASKDGGPYNEQFFGPGTRLTVL.